Included here is one T cell receptor (beta chain) sequence, with context. Its antigen target is currently unknown. No clone much larger than this one lies a single base away; base qualities are absent. The roughly 39 donors, aged roughly 6 to 95 years, were systemically healthy Caucasian individuals from Russia. Around 9.8 milliliters of peripheral blood were collected from each donor into EDTA-treated Vacutainer tubes. Ficoll-Paque density-gradient centrifugation was used to isolate PBMCs, with at least 6.5 million per sample. Trizol reagent was used to extract total RNA from the PBMCs, yielding at least 5 micrograms per sample. Naive CD45RAhigh/CD27high T cell percentages were measured by flow cytometry on a PBMC aliquot from every donor. The sample originates from a study of blood T cells in healthy people across ages (dated by TCRdb to the mid-2010s). Regarding the research as a whole: In model experiments, template switching captured about one uniquely barcoded TCR beta cDNA molecule for every two T cells. Age-related changes in TCR beta repertoire diversity were measured in the study by deep sequencing normalized with unique cDNA molecular identifiers. The donors were split into four age groups: young (average around 15 years), middle-aged (nearly 40), aged (62) and long-lived (more than 80). To avoid experimental bias, donors of different ages were spread randomly across the sequencing lanes. Using the same blood draw, the study looked at two additional independent replicas of 1 million unique cDNA reads for two donors, one aged 18 to 30 and the other aged 80 or older.

Study-wide conclusions, independent of this receptor: Bulk unsorted PBMC profiling prevented conclusive comparison of naive and antigen-experienced compartments. The percentage of naive T cells measured by flow cytometry correlated strongly with observed TCR beta diversity. Compared with the aged group, the long-lived group had more naive CD4+ T cells, fewer expanded clones and increased TCR diversity, suggesting age selection. The CMV infection status of donors was not known, potentially confounding age-related changes in expanded clonotypes. As age increased, observed TCR beta diversity per million T cells dropped in a roughly linear way, and a significant reduction was already evident by age 40. Total diversity estimates from one million sequenced T cells were considered lower bounds and underestimates.

Libraries were built with 5' RACE. Instrument on record: Illumina HiSeq 2500. A second PCR of about 6 to 11 cycles was performed with a sample-barcoded 5' primer and a J-beta primer mix. Each TCR beta cDNA molecule received a unique molecular identifier from a template-switch 5' adaptor carrying 12 random nucleotides. Each sample yielded at least 3 million CDR3-containing paired-end reads. All of the RNA was converted into first-strand cDNA using the Mint cDNA synthesis kit, with a TRBC-specific oligonucleotide serving as the primer. All cDNA was treated with uracil-DNA glycosylase and then went through a first 18-cycle PCR with the universal primers M1SS and BC2_uni_R. The original methods were these. Normalization of each sample was performed by random selection of 1 million high-quality reads, each carrying a distinct molecular identifier. Instead of being binned into consensus sequences, reads that shared molecular identifiers were thrown out. CDR3 identification, clonotype clustering and error correction used MiTCR with a Q25 quality threshold and the strictest error-elimination algorithm. A nonparametric unseen species model with Euler transformation was used to estimate a lower bound on total TCR beta diversity. The raw public reads went through TCRdb reprocessing: fastp at Q25, MiXCR clone calling, in-frame beta chains kept. For every CDR3 protein sequence, its rows merge into one entry that carries the most common genes and DNA. These V and J calls are TCRdb output, not the study's own analysis. The sample table contains hundreds of thousands of distinct CDR3 sequences; only one count was recorded for 56% of them. Roughly 24% of the sample belongs to the ten largest clones.

CDR1 and CDR2 are drawn from the germline V gene: SQVTM, ANQGSEA. The CDR3, from cysteine to phenylalanine, totals 11 residues. Only the CDR3 DNA stays, 33 bases, in frame from base 1. Ends trimmed: V by 1 base, J by 11 bases; bases unmatched to a gene: 4. What was sequenced was blood. The sequence came from a man in his forties in good health. This sequence uses TRBV29-1 and TRBJ1-1; TRBD1 aligns with 7 central bases. The CDR3 corresponds to CSVEAGTAAFF. The DNA is TGCAGCGTTGAAGCGGGGACAGCGGCTTTCTTT.